Presented here are 9 T cell receptor beta chains from one specimen sequenced in a study of cytomegalovirus exposure and HLA in healthy donors. In the PCR, 60 Vbeta and 13 Jbeta primers were used. Data came from immunoSEQ multiplex PCR; TCRdb stores just in-frame clones and leaves some out. In the table there are over 100,000 clones, less than 65% of which are singletons. The material sequenced was PBMCs. These receptor sequences come from a man aged 40-49 years in good health and CMV-seropositive.

This clone was detected only once. V is TRBV2 and J is TRBJ2-5, with 13 bases aligning to TRBD2. The germline CDR1 and CDR2 sequences are SNHLY and FYNNEI. The CDR3 is 16 residues long. V trimming: 6 bases; J trimming: 4 bases; junction bases outside the gene matches: 8. CDR3 in amino acids: CASSGTSGAGRETQYF. The CDR3 bases are TGTGCCAGCAGCGGGACTAGCGGGGCCGGGCGAGAGACCCAGTACTTC.

V usage is TRBV4-3 and J usage is TRBJ1-1; a weak D match, TRBD1 (6 bases). Germline V gene data show CDR1 as LGHNA and CDR2 as YSLEER. The ends were cut back, 2 bases at V and 3 bases at J, with 31 bases in the middle. This CDR3 has 21 residues. The CDR3 is CASSQNPRTEDWSGSHTEAFF. The CDR3 bases are TGCGCCAGCAGCCAAAATCCGCGGACAGAAGACTGGTCCGGGTCCCACACTGAAGCTTTCTTT.

The genes are TRBV2 and TRBJ2-7, with D tentatively TRBD1 (6 bases). CDR1 SNHLY and CDR2 FYNNEI come from the germline V gene. The CDR3 extends over 17 amino acids. V lost 7 bases and J 3 bases, leaving 25 bases between the germline ends. The CDR3 nucleotides are TGTGCCAGCATCCCATTAGACTTCAGGGGAAACGTCTACGAGCAGTACTTC. This encodes CASIPLDFRGNVYEQYF.

This chain connects TRBV9 to TRBJ2-3, with 9 bases fitting TRBD1. Germline V lookup: CDR1 SGDLS, CDR2 YYNGEE. The CDR3 loop spans 16 amino acids. V shed 4 bases and J 5 bases; nucleotides not matched to a gene: 11. CDR3 DNA sequence: TGTGCCAGCAGCCCCGAGGGACAGGGAGGAGTAGATACGCAGTATTTT. The encoded protein is CASSPEGQGGVDTQYF.

V usage is TRBV13 and J usage is TRBJ2-1; 12 bases line up with TRBD2. V lost 5 bases and J lost 5; bases outside the gene matches: 4. CDR1 and CDR2 from the germline V gene are PRHDT and FYEKMQ (reference sequence). The CDR3 covers 15 residues. The chain's CDR3 is CASSPGLAGNNEQFF. In DNA form, the CDR3 reads TGTGCCAGCAGCCCGGGACTAGCGGGTAACAATGAGCAGTTCTTC.

This chain uses TRBV6-6 with TRBJ2-7; D is possibly TRBD2 (6 bases). The V end was cut by 6 bases, the J end by 3 bases, with 12 bases between. Germline CDR1 MNHNY, CDR2 SVGAGI (reference sequence). This CDR3 has 13 amino acids. CDR3: CASRGGLGYEQYF. CDR3 DNA sequence: TGTGCCAGCAGGGGGGGACTGGGCTACGAGCAGTACTTC.

This clone was recorded a few times. The V and J genes are TRBV20-1 and TRBJ1-4; D is perhaps TRBD1 (5 bases). The CDR3 spans 11 residues. The germline V gene encodes CDR1 DFQATT and CDR2 SNEGSKA (reference sequence). V gave up 5 bases and J gave up 15 bases, with 16 bases separating them. CDR3: CSARQNKGMFF. CDR3 coding DNA: TGCAGTGCTCGACAGAATAAAGGGATGTTTTTT.

V is TRBV2 and J is TRBJ2-6, with D perhaps matching TRBD1 (5 bases). The CDR3 covers 15 residues. CDR1 and CDR2 (germline): SNHLY, FYNNEI. Trimming took 5 bases from V and 3 from J, leaving 11 bases between them. The CDR3 region has the DNA TGTGCCAGCAGTCAACAGGAAAGTGGGGCCAACGTCCTGACTTTC. This sequence encodes CASSQQESGANVLTF.

Only one count was recorded for this clone. This rearrangement joins TRBV28 to TRBJ1-2; the match to TRBD1 covers 7 bases. CDR1 and CDR2 from the germline V gene are MDHEN and SYDVKM. This CDR3 contains 19 residues. V gave up 5 bases and J gave up 0 bases; unmatched junction bases: 18. The CDR3 DNA follows: TGTGCCAGCAGTCCCACCTCCTACCGACAGGGAGGAACTAACTATGGCTACACCTTC. It translates to CASSPTSYRQGGTNYGYTF.